Following are 3 T cell receptor beta chains from one sample sequenced in a study of OX40 agonist ivuxolimab in advanced cancers. The repertoire was sequenced with immunoSEQ multiplex PCR; TCRdb's copy has only in-frame clones and lacks some. The sample includes under 100,000 clones, about 90% of them seen just once. The input for sequencing was CD4+ or CD8+ T cells sorted from blood, taken in a trial of the OX40 agonist ivuxolimab. These receptor sequences come from an adult with an advanced solid tumor such as melanoma, head and neck, liver or kidney cancer.

J is TRBJ2-3 and V is TRBV5-1; D perhaps matches TRBD2 (5 bases). This CDR3 has 14 residues. Trimming removed 0 bases from V and 2 bases from J, with 7 bases in between. Germline-derived CDR1 and CDR2 are SGHRS and YFSETQ. The DNA for the CDR3 is TGCGCCAGCAGCTTGGGCGGGCTCACAGATACGCAGTATTTT. It encodes CASSLGGLTDTQYF.

The genes are TRBV6-6 and TRBJ2-7; 9 bases are a match to TRBD1. This CDR3 contains 15 residues. V dropped 5 bases and J dropped 2; count of bases not matched to a gene: 7. Germline V gene lookup returns CDR1 MNHNY and CDR2 SVGAGI (reference sequence). The CDR3 loop is CASSGDRDRAYEQYF. As DNA, the CDR3 is TGTGCCAGCAGTGGGGATAGGGACAGGGCCTACGAGCAGTACTTC.

The chain has TRBV6-1 and TRBJ2-7, with D unresolved. CDR1 MNHNS and CDR2 SASEGT come from the germline V gene. V shed 5 bases and J shed 4 bases, with 12 bases lying between them. The CDR3 loop spans 13 amino acids. The CDR3: CASSLKGWYEQYF. Here the CDR3 DNA reads TGTGCCAGCAGTTTAAAAGGGTGGTACGAGCAGTACTTC.